The clone carrying this TCR beta chain came up a few times. The antigen is unknown. With 4 bases removed from V and 7 bases from J, the gap between germline ends came to 14 bases. Germline CDR1 and CDR2: SEHNR and FQNEAQ (reference sequence). This CDR3 region has 15 residues. Treatment of the sample: treatment-naive control, cytoreductive nephrectomy. The sample belongs to a study of radiation and T cells in renal cell carcinoma. The study, taken as a whole, reports: Irradiated tumors had higher TCR clonality than control tumors.

Measured with immunoSEQ multiplex PCR; TCRdb has only the in-frame clones, and not every one. The sample holds thousands of clones, around 61% seen once. The sequenced sample was tumor tissue, obtained from a patient whose treatment was nephrectomy without radiotherapy. The V and J genes are TRBV7-9 and TRBJ1-6, with D perhaps matching TRBD1 (5 bases). The receptor was isolated from a man in his sixties with renal cell carcinoma. CDR3 bases: TGTGCCAGCAGCTCAGGACCCAACAGGAATTCACCCCTCCACTTT. It specifies CASSSGPNRNSPLHF.